Sequencing of this T cell receptor (beta chain) was carried out in a study of T-cell memory formation after mild COVID-19 (dated by TCRdb to about 2021). Regarding the study in general: TCR sequence clusters from the two donors were found to be largely donor specific. The cohort was made up of two young adult volunteers, one female and one male, who were previously healthy. In a couple of donors, T-cell clones that expanded and contracted after mild COVID-19 were tracked by sequencing TCRalpha and TCRbeta repertoires over time. Study-level results and caveats: The study included only two mild cases, and larger cohorts that include severe cases with pre-infection samples were judged to be necessary. SARS-CoV-2 specificity of the second-wave clones peaking on day 37 was not confirmed. Some responding clones were detected in pre-infection memory, which suggested that pre-existing cross-reactive memory T cells had joined the SARS-CoV-2 response. Contracting CD4+ clones appeared mostly in the CM and EM memory subsets, whereas CD8+ clones were enriched in EMRA. Clones contracting from day 15 to 85 had balanced CD4/CD8 phenotypes, while a second wave expanding from day 15 to 37 was biased towards CD4+.

This sample was sequenced with an Illumina NovaSeq 6000. cDNA libraries for TCRalpha and TCRbeta were prepared by 5'RACE using constant-segment primers, with sample barcodes and unique molecular identifiers added. Trizol reagent was used to extract RNA from every sample. Amplification of the libraries took two PCR steps, and the second step added a second sample barcode plus Illumina TruSeq adapters. Sequencing of libraries was performed on an Illumina NovaSeq with 2 x 150 bp paired-end reads. In the source study's methods: The reads were demultiplexed and collapsed into UMI-guided consensus sequences using migec v1.2.7. Using mixcr v2.1.11, UMI consensuses were aligned to TRA and TRB V and J templates and then assembled into clonotypes. A clonotype was counted as expanded or contracted only if both edgeR and NoisET called the change significant, with noise models trained on biological replicates. For edgeR calls, the thresholds were a false discovery rate-adjusted p below 0.01 and a log2 fold-change of 1. As an exploratory analysis of dynamics, PCA with hierarchical clustering was applied to max-normalized trajectories of the 1000 most abundant clonotypes. Separately sequenced CD4+ and CD8+ repertoires were used to assign the CD4 or CD8 phenotype of responding clones. TCRdb handled the public reads itself, with Q25 trimming in fastp and clone calling in MiXCR, and kept productive beta chains. Every entry covers one CDR3 protein and lists the most common genes and DNA from its rows. The V and J calls shown here were made by TCRdb, not taken from the authors' results. The sample table shows about 110,000 distinct CDR3 sequences, and 15% to 20% are seen once. Around 5.1% of the sample is held by the ten biggest clonotypes.

Inclusive of the bounding cysteine and phenylalanine, the CDR3 is 14 residues long. This entry keeps only the CDR3 DNA: 42 bases, framed from base 1. V loses 2 bases, J loses 5 bases, and the germline ends lie 13 bases apart. CDR1 is given as SGHRS and CDR2 as YFSETQ, both from the germline V gene. At least ten counts were recorded for this clonotype. Its target antigen remains unknown. The input lacks base qualities; no much larger clone sits a single base away. Ficoll-Paque density gradient centrifugation was the method used to isolate PBMCs. This TCR was recovered from a man between 18 and 29 years old who had mild COVID-19 (a few samples of this study predate the infection). The sample titles of this study are shuffled in the database, so cell type and time point are left out; the donor was told from shared clones. Sample: PBMCs or a T cell subset sorted from them (not recorded which). Recombination connected TRBV5-1 to TRBJ2-5; the D segment might be TRBD1 or TRBD2, since each matches 5 bases. The nucleotide sequence is TGCGCCAGCAGCTTTTTGCGAGGGGAGGAGACCCAGTACTTC. The encoded protein is CASSFLRGEETQYF.